In this sample, the clone carrying this T cell receptor beta chain turned up many times. The sample is drawn from a study of early T cells in non-severe SARS-CoV-2 infection. TCRdb processed the 5' RACE reads anew with MiXCR; each CDR3 protein has one entry. The sample lists 55,000 to 75,000 distinct CDR3 sequences; 9% to 10% were seen once. The germline CDR1 and CDR2 sequences are SNHLY and FYNNEI. The CDR3 loop spans 16 amino acids. V lost 7 bases and J 5 bases, leaving 20 bases between the germline ends. This clonotype was sampled from an adult who was a healthcare worker with PCR-confirmed SARS-CoV-2 infection or an uninfected control (not recorded which). This chain joins TRBV2 and TRBJ2-2, with D tentatively TRBD2 (6 bases). Source: whole blood, taken at baseline. In DNA, the CDR3 is TGTGCCAGCAAAGGCGAGGCGGGGAGAGGTACCGGGGAGCTGTTTTTT. Its translation is CASKGEAGRGTGELFF.